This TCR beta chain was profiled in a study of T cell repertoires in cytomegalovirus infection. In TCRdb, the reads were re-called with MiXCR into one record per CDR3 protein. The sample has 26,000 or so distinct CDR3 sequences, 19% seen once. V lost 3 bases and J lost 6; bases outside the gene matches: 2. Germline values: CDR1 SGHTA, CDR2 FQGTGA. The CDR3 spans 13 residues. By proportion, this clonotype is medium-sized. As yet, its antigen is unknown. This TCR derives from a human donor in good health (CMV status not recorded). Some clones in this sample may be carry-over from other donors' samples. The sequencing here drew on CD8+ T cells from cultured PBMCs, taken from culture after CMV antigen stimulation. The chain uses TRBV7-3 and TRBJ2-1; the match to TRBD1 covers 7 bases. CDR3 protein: CASSFGTANEQFF. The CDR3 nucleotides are TGTGCCAGCAGCTTTGGGACAGCCAATGAGCAGTTCTTC.